This T cell receptor (beta chain) was captured by sequencing in a study of T-cell reconstitution after alpha-beta-depleted transplantation in children (dated by TCRdb to the mid-2010s). Background on the whole study: Using TCR repertoire profiling, the study followed T-cell immune reconstitution in a quantitative way in children after TCRalphabeta/CD19-depleted allogeneic hematopoietic cell transplantation. The research as a whole found: Over the following months the frequencies of hyperexpanded clones went down, and after one year T-cell counts and TCRbeta diversity were mostly credited to newly produced T cells. In some patients, high TCRbeta diversity at day 60 was attributed to recipient T cells and intrathymic progenitors that had survived conditioning. About two months after transplant, the apparently early recovery of alphabetaT-cell counts reportedly depended on just several hundred clones that had expanded rapidly and came from non-depleted graft cells.

Taken with the paper, the label for treatment or condition translates to: allogeneic hematopoietic cell transplantation with graft depleted of TCRalphabeta T cells and CD19 B cells. TCRalphabeta/CD19-depleted allogeneic hematopoietic cell grafts were given to the transplant recipients, all of whom were children. The junction shows trimming of 4 bases on V and 3 bases on J, and the gene matches do not reach 4 bases of it. The CDR3, from cysteine to phenylalanine, totals 14 residues. The sequence is cut down to CDR3 DNA, 42 bases in frame from base 1. From the germline V gene, CDR1 is SGHRS and CDR2 is YFSETQ. This clonotype was counted at least ten times. Which antigen it targets is not known. No quality values exist for individual bases; no much larger clone is one base distant. Library generation was performed with PCR. Instrument used: Illumina HiSeq 2500. TCR libraries were prepared with molecular barcoding, using unique molecular identifiers to normalize TCRbeta repertoire quantification. TCRdb reprocessing: public reads trimmed at Q25 with fastp, clones called with MiXCR, in-frame beta chains kept. Rows are combined by CDR3 protein, so each entry shows the most common genes and DNA. The sample profile shows approximately 190,000 distinct CDR3 sequences; around 7.7% of them were found once. Together, the top ten hold 35% to 45% of the sample.

This receptor was taken from a male patient under 10 years old who had a stem cell transplant for acute myeloid leukemia, so the T cells may come from the graft donor. Here the sequenced sample was PBMCs, mostly from graft donor cells, taken 360 days after TCRalphabeta/CD19-depleted stem cell transplant. This chain joins TRBV5-1 to TRBJ2-1; TRBD1 matches 7 bases in the middle. For the CDR3, the sequence is CASSPRQGYNEQFF. Read as DNA, the sequence is TGCGCCAGCAGCCCTCGACAGGGCTACAATGAGCAGTTCTTC.